The clone carrying this T cell receptor (beta chain) was seen just once. The antigen remains unidentified. The CDR3 runs 19 residues. Measured with immunoSEQ multiplex PCR; TCRdb has only the in-frame clones, and not every one. The sample comprises just under 65,000 clones, 90% to 95% of which are singletons, and 1.7% rests with the top ten. This entry belongs to a study of graft-versus-host responses after intestinal transplantation. Material: unstimulated CD8+ T cells sorted from spleen or lymph node cells, obtained before transplant. The V gene is TRBV21-1, the J gene TRBJ1-3; TRBD1, the D gene given by the table, was not confirmed from the DNA. TRBV21-1 represents a pseudogene. This receptor was identified in a human donor who was the organ donor for an intestinal transplant. The CDR3 nucleotides are TGTGCCAGCAGCAAAGGGAGGACAGGGACCTCTAACTCTGGAAACACCATATATTTT. This gives the protein CASSKGRTGTSNSGNTIYF.